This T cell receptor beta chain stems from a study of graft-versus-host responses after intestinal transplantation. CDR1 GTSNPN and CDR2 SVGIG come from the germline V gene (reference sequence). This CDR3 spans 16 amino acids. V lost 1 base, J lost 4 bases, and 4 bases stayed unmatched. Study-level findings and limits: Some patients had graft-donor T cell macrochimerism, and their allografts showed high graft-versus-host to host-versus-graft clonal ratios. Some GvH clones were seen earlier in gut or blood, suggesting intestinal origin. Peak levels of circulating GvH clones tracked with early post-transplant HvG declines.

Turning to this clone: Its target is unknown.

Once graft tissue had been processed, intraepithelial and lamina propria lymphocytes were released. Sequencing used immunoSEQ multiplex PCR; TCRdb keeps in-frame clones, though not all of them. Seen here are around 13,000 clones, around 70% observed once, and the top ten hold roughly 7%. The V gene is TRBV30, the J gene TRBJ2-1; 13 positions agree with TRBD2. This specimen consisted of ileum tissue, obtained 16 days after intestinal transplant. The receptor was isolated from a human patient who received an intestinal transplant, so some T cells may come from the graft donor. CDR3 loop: CAWSGEGLAGYNEQFF. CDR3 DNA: TGTGCCTGGAGTGGGGAGGGACTAGCGGGGTACAATGAGCAGTTCTTC.